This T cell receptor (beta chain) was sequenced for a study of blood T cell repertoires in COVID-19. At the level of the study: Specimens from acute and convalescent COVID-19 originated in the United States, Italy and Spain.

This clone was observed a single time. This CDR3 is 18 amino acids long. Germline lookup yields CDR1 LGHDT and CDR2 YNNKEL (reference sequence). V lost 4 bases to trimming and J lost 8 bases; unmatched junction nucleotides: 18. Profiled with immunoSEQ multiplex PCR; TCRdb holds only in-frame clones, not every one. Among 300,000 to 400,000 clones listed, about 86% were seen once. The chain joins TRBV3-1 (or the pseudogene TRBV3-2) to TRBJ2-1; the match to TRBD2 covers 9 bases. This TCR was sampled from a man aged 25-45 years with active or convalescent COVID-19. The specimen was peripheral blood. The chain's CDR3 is CASSPHLRPSGKLDEQFF. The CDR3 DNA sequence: TGTGCCAGCAGCCCCCACCTCAGGCCTAGCGGGAAATTGGATGAGCAGTTCTTC.